This record concerns one T cell receptor (beta chain) sequence. No antigen is known for it. The germline V gene has CDR1 SGDLS and CDR2 YYNGEE. The CDR3 covers 13 residues. The ends were cut back, 2 bases at V and 6 bases at J, with 9 bases in the middle. The data belong to a study of cytomegalovirus exposure and HLA in healthy donors. General study findings and limits: Most likely, a cluster of highly shared sequence variants arose as a sequencing artifact. Cytomegalovirus-associated TCR beta chains were listed, numbering around 150. In a later analysis, HLA-associated beta chains showed higher expansion and lower generation probabilities than comparable chains.

Both 60 Vbeta primers and 13 Jbeta primers went into the PCR. Assay used: immunoSEQ multiplex PCR; TCRdb lists only in-frame clones, some missing. This sample has about 170,000 clones, with 75% found just once. The specimen sequenced was PBMCs. This TCR was sampled from a woman aged 45-65 years in good health and CMV-seropositive. The V and J genes are TRBV9 and TRBJ1-5; D unclear. The chain's CDR3 is CASSVNEVQPQHF. Here the CDR3 DNA reads TGTGCCAGCAGCGTGAACGAGGTTCAGCCCCAGCATTTT.